These 2 T cell receptor beta chains were all obtained from the same sample, sequenced in a study of blood T cell repertoires in COVID-19 (dated by TCRdb to about 2020). Receptor libraries were prepared by the immunoSEQ multiplex PCR assay. The table was pulled from immuneACCESS by TCRdb, which kept in-frame rearrangements only. Such tables lose some clones; where checked, under half of the loss comes from unresolved V genes, and the rest has no known cause. This sample holds 150,000 or so clones; 65% to 90% were observed only once. The ten largest clonotypes hold roughly 8.2% of the sample. Sequencing was carried out using peripheral blood. These receptors came from a man aged 55-75 years with acute or convalescent COVID-19.

The rearrangement uses TRBV5-4 and TRBJ1-1; maybe TRBD1 (5 bases). The CDR3 is made up of 15 amino acids. V lost 1 base and J 1 base, leaving 11 bases between the germline ends. Germline lookup yields CDR1 SGHNT and CDR2 YYREEE (reference sequence). In nucleotides, the CDR3 is TGTGCCAGCAGCTTGTGGGGGGGGACGAACACTGAAGCTTTCTTT. Its protein is CASSLWGGTNTEAFF.

The chain recombines TRBV7-9 with TRBJ1-1; 7 bases are a match to TRBD1. The ends lost 5 bases at V and 1 base at J; junction bases unmatched: 10. This CDR3 has 16 amino acids. From germline, CDR1 is SEHNR and CDR2 FQNEAQ (reference sequence). DNA of the CDR3: TGTGCCAGCAGCGCAGGCCGGGGACAGCAGAACACTGAAGCTTTCTTT. It translates to CASSAGRGQQNTEAFF.